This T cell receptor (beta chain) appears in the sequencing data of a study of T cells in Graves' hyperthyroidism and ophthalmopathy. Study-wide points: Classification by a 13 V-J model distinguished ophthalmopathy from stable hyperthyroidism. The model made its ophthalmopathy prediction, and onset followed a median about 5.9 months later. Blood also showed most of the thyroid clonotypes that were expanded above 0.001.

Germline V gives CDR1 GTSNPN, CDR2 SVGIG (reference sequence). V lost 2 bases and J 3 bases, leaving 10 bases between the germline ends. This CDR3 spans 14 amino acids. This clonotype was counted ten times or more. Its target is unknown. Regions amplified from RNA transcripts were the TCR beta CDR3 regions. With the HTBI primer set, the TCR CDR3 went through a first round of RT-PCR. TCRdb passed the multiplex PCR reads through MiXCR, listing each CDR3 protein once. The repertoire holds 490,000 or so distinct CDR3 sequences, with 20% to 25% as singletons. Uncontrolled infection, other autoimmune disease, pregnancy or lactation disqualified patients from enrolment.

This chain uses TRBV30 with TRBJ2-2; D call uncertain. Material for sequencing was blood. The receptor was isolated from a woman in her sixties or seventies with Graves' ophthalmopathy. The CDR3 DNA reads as TGTGCCTGGAGTCCCCTTCAGTACACCGGGGAGCTGTTTTTT. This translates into CAWSPLQYTGELFF. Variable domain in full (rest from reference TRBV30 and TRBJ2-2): SQTIHQWPATLVQPVGSPLSLECTVEGTSNPNLYWYRQAAGRGLQLLFYSVGIGQISSEVPQNLSASRPQDRQFILSSKKLLLSDSGFYLCAWSPLQYTGELFFGEGSRLTVL.